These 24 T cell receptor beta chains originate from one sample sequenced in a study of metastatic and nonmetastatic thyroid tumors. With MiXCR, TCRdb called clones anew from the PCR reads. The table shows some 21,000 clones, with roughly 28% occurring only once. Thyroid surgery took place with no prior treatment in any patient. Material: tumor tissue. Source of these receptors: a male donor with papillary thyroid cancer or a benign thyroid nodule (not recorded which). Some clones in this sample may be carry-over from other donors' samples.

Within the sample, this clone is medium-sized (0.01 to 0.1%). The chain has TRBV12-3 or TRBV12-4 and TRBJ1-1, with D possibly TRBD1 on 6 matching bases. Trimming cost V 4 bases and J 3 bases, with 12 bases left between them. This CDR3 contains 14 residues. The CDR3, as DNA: TGTGCCAGCAGTTGGACAGTGGGGGACACTGAAGCTTTCTTT. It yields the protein CASSWTVGDTEAFF.

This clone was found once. The CDR3 DNA follows: TGTGCCAGCTCACCATTTGGCAGGGACCTCGGCTATGGCTACACCTTC. Protein product: CASSPFGRDLGYGYTF. This rearrangement joins TRBV18 to TRBJ1-2, with D tentatively TRBD1 (5 bases). The CDR3 contains 16 residues. In germline, CDR1 is KGHSH, CDR2 LQKENI. V lost 2 bases, J lost 4 bases, and 17 bases lay in between.

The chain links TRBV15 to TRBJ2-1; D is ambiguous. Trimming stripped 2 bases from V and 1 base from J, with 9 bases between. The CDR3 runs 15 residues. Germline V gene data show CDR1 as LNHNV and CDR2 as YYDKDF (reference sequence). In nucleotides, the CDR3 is TGTGCCACCAGCAGACCTCTTGGGTCCTACAATGAGCAGTTCTTC. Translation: CATSRPLGSYNEQFF. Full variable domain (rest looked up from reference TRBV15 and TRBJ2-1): DAMVIQNPRYQVTQFGKPVTLSCSQTLNHNVMYWYQQKSSQAPKLLFHYYDKDFNNEADTPDNFQSRRPNTSFCFLDIRSPGLGDTAMYLCATSRPLGSYNEQFFGPGTRLTVL.

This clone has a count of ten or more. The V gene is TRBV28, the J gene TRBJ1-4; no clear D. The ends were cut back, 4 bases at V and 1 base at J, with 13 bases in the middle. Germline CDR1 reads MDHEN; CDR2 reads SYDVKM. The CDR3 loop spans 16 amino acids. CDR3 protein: CASSSPPQITNEKLFF. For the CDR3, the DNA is TGTGCCAGCAGTTCCCCTCCACAGATAACTAATGAAAAACTGTTTTTT.

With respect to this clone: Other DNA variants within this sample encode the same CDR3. CDR3 in DNA: TGTGCCAGCAGTCGGGACAGGGGATACGAGCAGTACTTC. Residues: CASSRDRGYEQYF. The chain joins TRBV12-3 or TRBV12-4 to TRBJ2-7; 10 bases are a match to TRBD1. After removal of 5 bases from V and 4 bases from J, the junction contained 2 bases not matched to a gene. The CDR3 length is 13 residues.

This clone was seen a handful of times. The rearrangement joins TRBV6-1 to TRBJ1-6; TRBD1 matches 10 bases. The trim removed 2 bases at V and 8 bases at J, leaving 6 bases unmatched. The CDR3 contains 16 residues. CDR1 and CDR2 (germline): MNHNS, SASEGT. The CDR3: CASSEWDRGTDSPLHF. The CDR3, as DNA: TGTGCCAGCAGTGAATGGGACAGGGGTACGGATTCACCCCTCCACTTT.

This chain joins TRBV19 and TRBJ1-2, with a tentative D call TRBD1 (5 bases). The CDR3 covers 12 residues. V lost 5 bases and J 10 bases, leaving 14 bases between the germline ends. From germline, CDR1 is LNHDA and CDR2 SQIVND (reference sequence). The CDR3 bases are TGTGCCAGTAGTCCCCGGGGGGGACCCTACACCTTC. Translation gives CASSPRGGPYTF.

The CDR3 spells CASSDRTGYQPQHF. The CDR3 DNA is TGTGCCAGCAGTGATCGGACAGGTTATCAGCCCCAGCATTTT. The chain carries TRBV2 and TRBJ1-5, with 7 nucleotides matching TRBD1. In germline, CDR1 is SNHLY, CDR2 FYNNEI. This CDR3 comprises 14 residues. V trimming: 3 bases; J trimming: 5 bases; junction bases outside the gene matches: 4.

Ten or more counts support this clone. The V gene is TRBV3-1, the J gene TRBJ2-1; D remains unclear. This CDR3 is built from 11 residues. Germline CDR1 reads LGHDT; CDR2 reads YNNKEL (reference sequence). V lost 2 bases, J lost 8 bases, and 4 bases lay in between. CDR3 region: CASSQIDEQFF. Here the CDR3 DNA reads TGTGCCAGCAGCCAAATAGATGAGCAGTTCTTC.

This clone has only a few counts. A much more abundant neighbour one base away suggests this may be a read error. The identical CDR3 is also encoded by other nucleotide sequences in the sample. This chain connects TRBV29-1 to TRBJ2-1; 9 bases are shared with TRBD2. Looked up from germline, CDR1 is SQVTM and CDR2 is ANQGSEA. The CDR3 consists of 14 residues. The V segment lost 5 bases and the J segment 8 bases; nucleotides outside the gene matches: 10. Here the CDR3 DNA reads TGCAGCGTTAATTTAGCGGGAGAAGGAGATGAGCAGTTCTTC. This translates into CSVNLAGEGDEQFF.

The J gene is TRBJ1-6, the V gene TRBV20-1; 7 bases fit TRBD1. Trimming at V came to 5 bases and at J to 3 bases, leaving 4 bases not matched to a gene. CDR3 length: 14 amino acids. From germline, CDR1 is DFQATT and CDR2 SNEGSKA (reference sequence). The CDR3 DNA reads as TGCAGTGCTTACCGGGACAGCTATAATTCACCCCTCCACTTT. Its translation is CSAYRDSYNSPLHF.

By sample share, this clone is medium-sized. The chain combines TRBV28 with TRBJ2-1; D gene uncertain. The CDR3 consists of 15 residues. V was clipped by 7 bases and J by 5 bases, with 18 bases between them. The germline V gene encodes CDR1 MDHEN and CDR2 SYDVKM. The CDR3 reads CASTSRPPFHNEQFF. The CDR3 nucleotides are TGTGCCAGCACCTCCAGGCCACCCTTCCACAATGAGCAGTTCTTC.

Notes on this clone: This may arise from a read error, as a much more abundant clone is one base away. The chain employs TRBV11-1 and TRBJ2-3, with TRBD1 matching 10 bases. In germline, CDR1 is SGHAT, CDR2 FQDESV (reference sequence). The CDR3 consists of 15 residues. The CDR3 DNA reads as TGTGCCAGCAGTCCCGGACAGGGGGACACAGATACTCAGTATTTT. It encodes CASSPGQGDTDTQYF.

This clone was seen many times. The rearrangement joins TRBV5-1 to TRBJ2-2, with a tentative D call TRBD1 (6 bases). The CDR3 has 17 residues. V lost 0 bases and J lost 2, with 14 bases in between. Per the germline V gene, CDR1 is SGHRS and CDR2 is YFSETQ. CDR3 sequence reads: CASSLELGQSNTGELFF. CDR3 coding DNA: TGCGCCAGCAGCTTGGAGTTAGGACAGAGTAACACCGGGGAGCTGTTTTTT.

As DNA, the CDR3 is TGCGCCAGCAGCTTGGGGGCAGACCATGAAGCTTTCTTT. Encoded protein: CASSLGADHEAFF. The chain is built from TRBV5-1 and TRBJ1-1; the D is unclear. V was cut by 0 bases and J by 7 bases, with 10 bases left in between. From germline, CDR1 is SGHRS and CDR2 YFSETQ. This CDR3 is built from 13 residues. The full variable domain, completed using reference TRBV5-1 and TRBJ1-1, is KAGVTQTPRYLIKTRGQQVTLSCSPISGHRSVSWYQQTPGQGLQFLFEYFSETQRNKGNFPGRFSGRQFSNSRSEMNVSTLELGDSALYLCASSLGADHEAFFGQGTRLTVV.

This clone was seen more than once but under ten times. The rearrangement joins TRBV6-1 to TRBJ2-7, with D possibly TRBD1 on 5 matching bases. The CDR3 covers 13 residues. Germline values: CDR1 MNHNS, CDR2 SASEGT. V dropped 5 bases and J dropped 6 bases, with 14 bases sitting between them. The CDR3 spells CASSRTRPSEQYF. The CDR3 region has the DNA TGTGCCAGCAGTCGGACACGTCCGAGCGAGCAGTACTTC.

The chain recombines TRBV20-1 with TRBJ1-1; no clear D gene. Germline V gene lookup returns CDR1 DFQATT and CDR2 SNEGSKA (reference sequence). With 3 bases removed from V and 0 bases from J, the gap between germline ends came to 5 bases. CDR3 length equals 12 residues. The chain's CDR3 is CSARSLNTEAFF. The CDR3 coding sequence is TGCAGTGCTAGGAGTCTGAACACTGAAGCTTTCTTT.

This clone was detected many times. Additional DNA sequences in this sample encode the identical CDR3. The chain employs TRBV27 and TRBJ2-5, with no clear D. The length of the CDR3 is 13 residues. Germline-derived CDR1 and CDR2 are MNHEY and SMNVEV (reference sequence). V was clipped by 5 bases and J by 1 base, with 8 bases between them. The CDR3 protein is CASSLSGQETQYF. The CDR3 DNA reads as TGTGCCAGCAGTCTTTCTGGCCAAGAGACCCAGTACTTC.

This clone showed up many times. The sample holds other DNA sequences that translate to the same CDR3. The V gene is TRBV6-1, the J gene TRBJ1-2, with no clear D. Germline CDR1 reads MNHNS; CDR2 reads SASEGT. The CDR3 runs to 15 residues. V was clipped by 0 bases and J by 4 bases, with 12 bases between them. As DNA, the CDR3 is TGTGCCAGCAGTGAAGCAGGGAGTCTATCCTATGGCTACACCTTC. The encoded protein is CASSEAGSLSYGYTF.

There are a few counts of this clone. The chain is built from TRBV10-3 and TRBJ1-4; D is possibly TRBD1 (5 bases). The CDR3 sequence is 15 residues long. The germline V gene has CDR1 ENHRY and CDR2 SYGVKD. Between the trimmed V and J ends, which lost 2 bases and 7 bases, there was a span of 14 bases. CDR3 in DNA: TGTGCCATCAGTGAGAGGGGAGGAGGGCGTGAAAAACTGTTTTTT. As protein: CAISERGGGREKLFF.

CDR3 DNA: TGCGCCAGCAGCTTGAGGGGGGCACGGGACACTGAAGCTTTCTTT. This gives the protein CASSLRGARDTEAFF. The chain has TRBV5-1 and TRBJ1-1, with D possibly being TRBD1 (6 bases). V lost 1 base, J lost 3 bases, and 13 bases lay in between. The CDR3 runs 15 residues. The germline CDR1 and CDR2 sequences are SGHRS and YFSETQ.

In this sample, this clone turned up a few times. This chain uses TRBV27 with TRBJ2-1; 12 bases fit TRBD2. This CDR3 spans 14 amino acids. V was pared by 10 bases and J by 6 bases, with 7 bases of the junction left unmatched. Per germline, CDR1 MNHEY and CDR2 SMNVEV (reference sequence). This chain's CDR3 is CATEGLAGSNEQFF. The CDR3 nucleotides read TGTGCCACCGAGGGACTAGCGGGTTCCAATGAGCAGTTCTTC.

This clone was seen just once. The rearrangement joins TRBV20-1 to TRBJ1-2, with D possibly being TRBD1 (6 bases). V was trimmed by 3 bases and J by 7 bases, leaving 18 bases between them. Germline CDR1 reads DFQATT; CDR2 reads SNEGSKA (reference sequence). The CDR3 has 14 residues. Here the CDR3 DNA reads TGCAGTGCTAGGGACTCCCGACAGGAGGGTGGCTACACCTTC. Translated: CSARDSRQEGGYTF.

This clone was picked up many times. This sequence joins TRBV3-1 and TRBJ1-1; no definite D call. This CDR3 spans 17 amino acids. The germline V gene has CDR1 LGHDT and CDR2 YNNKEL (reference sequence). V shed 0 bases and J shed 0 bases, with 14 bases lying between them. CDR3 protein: CASSQEVLPGLNTEAFF. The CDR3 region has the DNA TGTGCCAGCAGCCAAGAAGTCCTCCCGGGTCTGAACACTGAAGCTTTCTTT. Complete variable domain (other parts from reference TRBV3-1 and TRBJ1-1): DTAVSQTPKYLVTQMGNDKSIKCEQNLGHDTMYWYKQDSKKFLKIMFSYNNKELIINETVPNRFSPKSPDKAHLNLHINSLELGDSAVYFCASSQEVLPGLNTEAFFGQGTRLTVV.